This T cell receptor (beta chain) was sequenced in a study of vaccination effects on CD4 cells after COVID-19. Study-wide results and limits: Late after vaccination, infection- and vaccine-induced clones showed marked clonal contraction.

A remark on this clone: Its cognate antigen is unknown.

V was shortened by 6 bases and J by 0 bases, with 18 bases between the two germline ends. The CDR3 is made up of 18 amino acids. Germline V CDR1 and CDR2: SNHLY, FYNNEI. Libraries were prepared by immunoSEQ multiplex PCR; TCRdb keeps only in-frame clonotypes and omits some of them. This sample has around 32,000 clones, with around three quarters found just once. Expansion of antigen-specific CD4+ T cells with viral peptide pools was carried out by the ViraFEST assay before sequencing. Following culture for under 12 days, CD4+ T cells were isolated. Of the BNT162b2 and mRNA-1273 vaccines, participants received two doses of one or the other. Nucleocapsid antibody tests were negative, and the vaccine recipients had no prior SARS-CoV-2 infection. IL-2 at 9.5 to 10 IU/ml and peptides at around 10 ug/ml were added to cultured PBMC, two million per well. Each culture had half its medium swapped for IL-2 medium on days 3 and 7.

This TCR was recovered from a human donor who received a COVID-19 vaccine. This chain connects TRBV2 to TRBJ1-6; D is undetermined. The sample consisted of CD4+ T cells from PBMCs cultured with HCoV-229E spike peptides, taken after COVID-19 vaccination. CDR3 in DNA: TGTGCCAGCAGCGAGATCGTTTGGGAGAGCTCCTATAATTCACCCCTCCACTTT. It specifies CASSEIVWESSYNSPLHF.